This T cell receptor (beta chain) was sequenced during a study of identical twins. This clonotype was counted between two and nine times. TCRdb re-called the 5' RACE reads through MiXCR, storing one row per CDR3 protein. The sample includes roughly 540,000 distinct CDR3 sequences, approximately 22% seen only once; the top ten take 0.91%. This CDR3 contains 13 residues. V dropped 5 bases and J dropped 5 bases, with 9 bases sitting between them. This sample also belongs to another study, concerning T cells expressing NK-cell markers. That work adds: In sorted CD3+CD56+NKG2C+, CD3+CD56+NKG2C- and CD3+CD56-NKG2C+ T cells, TCR beta repertoires were obtained.

The sequenced sample was CD4+ T cells sorted from blood. The chain recombines TRBV12-3 or TRBV12-4 with TRBJ1-4; D remains unclear. This TCR came from a woman between 18 and 30 years old in good health. The CDR3 bases are TGTGCCAGCAGTCAAATTTTAAATGAAAAACTGTTTTTT. Translation gives CASSQILNEKLFF.